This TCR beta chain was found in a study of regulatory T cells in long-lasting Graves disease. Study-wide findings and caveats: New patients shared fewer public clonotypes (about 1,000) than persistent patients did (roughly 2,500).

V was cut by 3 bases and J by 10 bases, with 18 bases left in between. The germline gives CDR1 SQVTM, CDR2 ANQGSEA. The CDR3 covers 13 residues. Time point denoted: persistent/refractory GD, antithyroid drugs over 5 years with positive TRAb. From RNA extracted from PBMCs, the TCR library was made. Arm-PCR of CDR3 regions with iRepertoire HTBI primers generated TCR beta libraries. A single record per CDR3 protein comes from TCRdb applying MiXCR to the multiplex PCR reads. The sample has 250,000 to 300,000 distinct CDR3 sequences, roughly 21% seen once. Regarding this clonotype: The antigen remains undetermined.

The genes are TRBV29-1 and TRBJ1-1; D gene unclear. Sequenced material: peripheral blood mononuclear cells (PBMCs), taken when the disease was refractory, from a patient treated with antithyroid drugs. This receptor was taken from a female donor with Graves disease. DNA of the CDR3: TGCAGCGTTGATGGGTGGTCCCAAGTCGGAGCTTTCTTT. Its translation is CSVDGWSQVGAFF.